The 24 T cell receptor beta chains below come from one sample, sequenced in a study of technical replicates of blood from a few donors. TCRdb's copy holds only in-frame clones and misses some; the assay was immunoSEQ multiplex PCR. The sample contains tens of thousands of clones, approximately 98% of which appear only once. Material: T cells isolated from PBMCs. These receptors came from a human donor in good health.

This chain joins TRBV29-1 and TRBJ1-2; 8 bases map to TRBD1. Trimming at V came to 5 bases and at J to 4 bases, leaving 6 bases not matched to a gene. The germline V gene has CDR1 SQVTM and CDR2 ANQGSEA. The CDR3 loop spans 13 amino acids. CDR3 residues: CSVFRGRIYGYTF. CDR3 DNA sequence: TGCAGCGTTTTCAGGGGGCGAATCTATGGCTACACCTTC.

Points on this clone: Germline is not matched at one junction end, which may reflect a read error. The genes are TRBV19 and TRBJ1-2; D is unclear. Germline V gene data show CDR1 as LNHDA and CDR2 as SQIVND (reference sequence). The CDR3 runs 15 residues. This CDR3 is CASSTTVASKYGYTF. In DNA form, the CDR3 reads TGTGCCAGTAGTACTACAGTGGCCTCTAAGTATGGCTACACCTTC.

The chain employs TRBV30 and TRBJ1-3; D remains ambiguous. V shed 0 bases and J shed 0 bases, with 6 bases lying between them. CDR3 size: 14 residues. CDR1 is GTSNPN and CDR2 is SVGIG in the germline V gene (reference sequence). CDR3 sequence (DNA): TGTGCCTGGAGTGTACTAATCTCTGGAAACACCATATATTTT. Its protein is CAWSVLISGNTIYF.

The chain combines TRBV5-1 with TRBJ2-7; 7 bases match TRBD2. CDR1 SGHRS and CDR2 YFSETQ come from the germline V gene. The trim removed 0 bases at V and 5 bases at J, leaving 14 bases unmatched. This CDR3 is 17 amino acids long. CDR3 bases: TGCGCCAGCAGCTTGGGGGATAGTGGGGGGGTCGGGGACGAGCAGTACTTC. Its translation is CASSLGDSGGVGDEQYF.

The chain combines TRBV18 with TRBJ1-2, with a weak D call TRBD1 (6 bases). Trimming left V 3 bases short and J 8 bases short, with 13 bases between. Germline-derived CDR1 and CDR2 are KGHSH and LQKENI. The CDR3 runs to 13 residues. This CDR3 is CASSPRTAEGYTF. CDR3 DNA sequence: TGTGCCAGCTCACCCAGGACAGCGGAAGGCTACACCTTC.

The chain is built from TRBV5-4 and TRBJ2-7; 9 bases align to TRBD1. Germline V gives CDR1 SGHNT, CDR2 YYREEE (reference sequence). V trimming: 4 bases; J trimming: 5 bases; junction bases outside the gene matches: 7. The CDR3 sequence is 14 residues long. The chain's CDR3 is CASSRGTGIDEQYF. In DNA form, the CDR3 reads TGTGCCAGCAGCCGAGGGACAGGGATCGACGAGCAGTACTTC.

Concerning this clone itself: The same CDR3 arises from other DNA sequences in this sample as well. V usage is TRBV9 and J usage is TRBJ2-7; D not resolved. CDR1 SGDLS and CDR2 YYNGEE come from the germline V gene. The CDR3 is 14 amino acids. The V end lost 0 bases, the J end lost 0 bases, and 7 bases lay between the germline ends. In DNA form, the CDR3 reads TGTGCCAGCAGCGTAGGTGGTAGCTCCTACGAGCAGTACTTC. Its protein product is CASSVGGSSYEQYF.

The chain employs TRBV4-3 and TRBJ2-1; possibly TRBD1 for D (5 bases). The V and J ends lost 0 bases and 5 bases respectively, with 14 bases between them. The CDR3 has 16 amino acids. Germline CDR1 reads LGHNA; CDR2 reads YSLEER. In nucleotides, the CDR3 is TGCGCCAGCAGCCAAGATTATAAGGGGTGGGACAATGAGCAGTTCTTC. Translation: CASSQDYKGWDNEQFF.

V is TRBV6-5 and J is TRBJ2-7, with 7 nucleotides matching TRBD1. The CDR3 has 12 amino acids. Germline assignment: CDR1 MNHEY and CDR2 SVGAGI. Losses at the gene ends were 7 bases for V and 5 bases for J; bases not matched to a gene: 5. Written as DNA, the CDR3 is TGTGCCAGCACCAGGGGACAGAACGAGCAGTACTTC. The encoded protein is CASTRGQNEQYF.

The chain employs TRBV27 and TRBJ2-7; 7 nucleotides agree with TRBD1. The germline V gene has CDR1 MNHEY and CDR2 SMNVEV (reference sequence). The CDR3 covers 13 residues. V trimming: 6 bases; J trimming: 2 bases; junction bases outside the gene matches: 4. The CDR3 DNA sequence: TGTGCCAGCAGCCTACAGGGGACCTACGAGCAGTACTTC. Its translation: CASSLQGTYEQYF.

The chain employs TRBV9 and TRBJ2-5; the D is unclear. Trimming left V 1 base short and J 5 bases short, with 12 bases between. This CDR3 has 14 amino acids. The V gene's germline CDR1 is SGDLS and CDR2 YYNGEE. CDR3 amino acids: CASSVTPGMETQYF. CDR3 DNA sequence: TGTGCCAGCAGCGTAACCCCGGGTATGGAGACCCAGTACTTC.

The chain couples TRBV28 to TRBJ2-5, with 9 bases lining up with TRBD2. The ends lost 1 base at V and 5 bases at J; junction bases unmatched: 8. Germline V CDR1 and CDR2: MDHEN, SYDVKM. This CDR3 is built from 16 residues. The CDR3 bases are TGTGCCAGCAGTTTATCCGGAGCGGGAGGTAGGGAGACCCAGTACTTC. This translates into CASSLSGAGGRETQYF.

Comments on this clone: Other DNA sequences in this sample translate to the same CDR3. J is TRBJ2-1 and V is TRBV27; D perhaps matches TRBD2 (5 bases). The V end was cut by 2 bases, the J end by 0 bases, with 8 bases between. This CDR3 is built from 15 residues. Germline CDR1 reads MNHEY; CDR2 reads SMNVEV (reference sequence). The CDR3 region has the DNA TGTGCCAGCAGTTTAGCGGGCGTCTCCTACAATGAGCAGTTCTTC. It specifies CASSLAGVSYNEQFF.

CDR3 nucleotide sequence: TGTGCCAGCAGCCCGACTGGGACAGGGGGAACCGGGGAGCTGTTTTTT. Protein sequence: CASSPTGTGGTGELFF. The V call is TRBV27, the J call TRBJ2-2; TRBD1 aligns across 11 bases. Trimming removed 6 bases from V and 5 bases from J; junction bases left unmatched: 8. Germline lookup yields CDR1 MNHEY and CDR2 SMNVEV (reference sequence). This CDR3 region has 16 residues.

The CDR3 protein is CASYRGRNTEAFF. The CDR3 coding sequence is TGTGCCAGCTACAGGGGAAGGAACACTGAAGCTTTCTTT. The V call is TRBV19, the J call TRBJ1-1; 7 bases align to TRBD1. Germline CDR1 reads LNHDA; CDR2 reads SQIVND (reference sequence). V was pared by 9 bases and J by 1 base, with 5 bases of the junction left unmatched. The CDR3 is 13 residues long.

This chain uses TRBV10-3 with TRBJ1-4, with no clear D. CDR1 is ENHRY, CDR2 SYGVKD, per germline. With 3 bases removed from V and 5 bases from J, the gap between germline ends came to 10 bases. This CDR3 region has 14 residues. The CDR3 reads CAISEGRENEKLFF. The CDR3 DNA reads TGTGCCATCAGTGAAGGGAGAGAAAATGAAAAACTGTTTTTT.

This chain uses TRBV5-1 with TRBJ2-1, with D possibly being TRBD1 (7 bases). Germline lookup yields CDR1 SGHRS and CDR2 YFSETQ. The CDR3 runs 16 residues. The V and J ends lost 0 bases and 10 bases respectively, with 20 bases between them. CDR3 DNA sequence: TGCGCCAGCAGCTTGGGACAGGGACTCATGTCAAGAGAGCAGTTCTTC. Encoded protein: CASSLGQGLMSREQFF.

This clone came up once. The chain combines TRBV5-6 with TRBJ1-5; D is ambiguous. Germline assignment: CDR1 SGHDT and CDR2 YYEEEE. The germline V and J ends were trimmed by 0 bases and 0 bases, with 13 bases remaining between them. The CDR3 spans 17 residues. CDR3 region: CASSLGPGIVSNQPQHF. As DNA, the CDR3 is TGTGCCAGCAGCTTGGGTCCGGGGATCGTTAGCAATCAGCCCCAGCATTTT.

The genes are TRBV30 and TRBJ2-5; D is perhaps TRBD2 (7 bases). Germline lookup yields CDR1 GTSNPN and CDR2 SVGIG (reference sequence). Deletions cut 2 bases from V and 4 bases from J, with 11 bases between. The CDR3 totals 13 residues. The CDR3 DNA reads TGTGCCTGGAGTTTCGGGGGGCGAGAGACCCAGTACTTC. Its translation: CAWSFGGRETQYF.

This sequence joins TRBV7-9 and TRBJ1-6; no clear D. The CDR3 has 14 amino acids. V lost 3 bases to trimming and J lost 2 bases, with 5 bases between them. The germline V gene encodes CDR1 SEHNR and CDR2 FQNEAQ (reference sequence). The CDR3 DNA reads TGTGCCAGCAGCTTGGGCGCCTATAATTCACCCCTCCACTTT. Translation gives CASSLGAYNSPLHF. The entire variable domain, with the rest obtained from reference TRBV7-9 and TRBJ1-6, is as follows: DTGVSQNPRHKITKRGQNVTFRCDPISEHNRLYWYRQTLGQGPEFLTYFQNEAQLEKSRLLSDRFSAERPKGSFSTLEIQRTEQGDSAMYLCASSLGAYNSPLHFGNGTRLTVT.

The chain has TRBV27 and TRBJ2-3; TRBD2 matches 8 bases. V shed 0 bases, J shed 4 bases, and the junction held 3 bases outside the gene matches. CDR1 and CDR2 (germline): MNHEY, SMNVEV (reference sequence). The CDR3 sequence is 15 residues long. This CDR3 reads CASSLSRGGADTQYF. CDR3 DNA sequence: TGTGCCAGCAGTTTATCACGGGGGGGGGCAGATACGCAGTATTTT.

The chain has TRBV4-3 and TRBJ1-4, with D possibly matching TRBD1 (6 bases). In germline, CDR1 is LGHNA, CDR2 YSLEER. V dropped 9 bases and J dropped 8 bases, with 16 bases sitting between them. The CDR3 totals 13 residues. The CDR3 is CASGGHINEKLFF. Written as DNA, the CDR3 is TGCGCCAGTGGGGGACATATTAACGAAAAACTGTTTTTT.

The CDR3 loop is CAWRGGSYHNEQFF. The CDR3 DNA reads as TGTGCCTGGAGGGGGGGGTCCTACCACAATGAGCAGTTCTTC. The genes are TRBV30 and TRBJ2-1; the match to TRBD2 covers 7 bases. The J segment lost 5 bases and the V segment lost 3 bases, leaving 7 bases of the junction unmatched. CDR1 is GTSNPN and CDR2 is SVGIG in the germline V gene (reference sequence). This CDR3 is built from 14 residues.

The chain employs TRBV11-3 and TRBJ1-1; a weak D match, TRBD1 (6 bases). The CDR3 contains 18 residues. The germline V gene has CDR1 SGHNT and CDR2 YENEEA. Trimming took 0 bases from V and 3 from J, leaving 20 bases between them. CDR3 sequence reads: CASSLEEWGRGHYTEAFF. The CDR3 DNA is TGTGCCAGCAGCTTAGAGGAATGGGGCAGGGGACATTACACTGAAGCTTTCTTT.